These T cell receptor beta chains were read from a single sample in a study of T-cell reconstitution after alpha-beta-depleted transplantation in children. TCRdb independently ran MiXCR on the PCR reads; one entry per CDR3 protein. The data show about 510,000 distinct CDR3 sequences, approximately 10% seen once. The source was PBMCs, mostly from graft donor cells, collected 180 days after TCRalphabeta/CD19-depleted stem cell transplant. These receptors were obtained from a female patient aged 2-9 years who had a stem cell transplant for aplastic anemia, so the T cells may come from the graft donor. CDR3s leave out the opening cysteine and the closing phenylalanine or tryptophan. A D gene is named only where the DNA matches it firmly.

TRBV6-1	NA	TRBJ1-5	ASSEPVRQPQH
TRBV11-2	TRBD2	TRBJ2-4	ASSSYGTSGLAKNIQY
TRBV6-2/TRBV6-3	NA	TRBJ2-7	ASRDSRGSGN
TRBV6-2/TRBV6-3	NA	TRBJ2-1	ASKPSSGGLVSYNEQF
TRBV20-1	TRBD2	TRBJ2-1	SARPTLAVYYNEQF
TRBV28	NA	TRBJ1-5	ASSSYRVFGGQPQH
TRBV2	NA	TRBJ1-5	ASLQEPNQPQH
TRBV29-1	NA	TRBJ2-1	SVEGVGKGYNEQF
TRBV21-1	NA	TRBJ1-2	ASRKGYRTNYGYT
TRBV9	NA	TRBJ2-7	ASSVDGRAYEQY
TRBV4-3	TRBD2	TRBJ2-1	ASSQDQRESNEQF
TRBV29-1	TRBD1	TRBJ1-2	SSTGGYGYT
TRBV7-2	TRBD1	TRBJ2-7	ASSLVQGMTYEQY
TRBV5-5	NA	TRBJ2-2	ASSPTPDGELF
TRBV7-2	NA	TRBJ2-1	ASSLVSGPGFEKQF
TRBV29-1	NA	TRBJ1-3	SVVPGSSGNTIY
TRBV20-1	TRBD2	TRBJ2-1	SAGTSGRASYNEQF
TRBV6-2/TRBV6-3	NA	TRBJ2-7	ASSYLFSYSSYEQY
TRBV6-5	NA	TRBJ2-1	ASSYSTRANNEQF
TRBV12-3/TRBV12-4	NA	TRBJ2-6	ASSFDGSGANVLT
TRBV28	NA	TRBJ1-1	ASSLFNYYSNTEAF
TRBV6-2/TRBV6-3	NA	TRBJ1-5	ASSYAGHRSNQPQH
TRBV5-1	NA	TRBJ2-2	ASSPTLRSNTGELF
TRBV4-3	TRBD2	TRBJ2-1	ASSQVTSGSNEQF
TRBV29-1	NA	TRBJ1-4	SAHRVATNEKLF
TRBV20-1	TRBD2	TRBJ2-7	SASTATSGRARVNWYEQY
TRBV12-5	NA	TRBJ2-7	ASGLGRGQQY
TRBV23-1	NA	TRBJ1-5	ASSQGQHSNQPQH
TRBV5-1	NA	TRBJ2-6	ASSPTGTPSSGANVLT
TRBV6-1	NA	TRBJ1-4	ASSDQGTNEKLF
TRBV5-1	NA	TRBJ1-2	ASSYGHDGYT
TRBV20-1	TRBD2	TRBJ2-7	SAREAGALYEQY
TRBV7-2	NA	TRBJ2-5	ASSPQTGLQETQY
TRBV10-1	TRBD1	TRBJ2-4	ASSADRGPAKNIQY
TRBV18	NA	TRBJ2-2	ASSPGPPANTGELF
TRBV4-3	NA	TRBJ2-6	ASSQEGRAVSGANGLT
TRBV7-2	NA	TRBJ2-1	ASRLEVGEQF
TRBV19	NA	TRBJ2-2	ASSSRGLPNTGELF
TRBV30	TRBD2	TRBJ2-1	AWSLGLAGGGEQF
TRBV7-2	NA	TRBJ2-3	ASSLPRAGSPDTQY
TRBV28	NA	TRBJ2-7	ASSLWGEEGEQY
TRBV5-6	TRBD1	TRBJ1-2	ASTATGTHYGYT
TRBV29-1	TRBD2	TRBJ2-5	SVEDRTSGRAGETQY
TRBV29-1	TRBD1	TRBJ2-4	SVLALDRGLYIQY
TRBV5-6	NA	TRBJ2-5	ASSFSRGFQETQY
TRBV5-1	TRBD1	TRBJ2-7	ASSLVGQGYEQY
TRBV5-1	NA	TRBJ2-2	ASMVGEGSNTGELF
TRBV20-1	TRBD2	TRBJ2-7	SAARTSGRAGEQY
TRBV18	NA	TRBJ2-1	ASSPSASWYNEQF
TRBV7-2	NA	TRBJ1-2	ASSLADDGWYGYT
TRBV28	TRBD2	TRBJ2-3	ASSPVGAGGNTQY
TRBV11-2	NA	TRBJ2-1	ASSFAPDSSYNEQF
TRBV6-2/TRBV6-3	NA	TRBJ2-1	ASSYSRGSTPYNEQF
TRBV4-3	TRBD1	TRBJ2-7	ASSQDPGTVTHYEQY
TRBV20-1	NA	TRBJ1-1	SPWEGLGAF
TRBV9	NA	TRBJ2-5	ASSVLPGTNNQETQY
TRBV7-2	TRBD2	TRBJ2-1	ASSLRLAGVYPNEQF